One sample yielded the 7 T cell receptor delta chains listed below, sequenced in a study of gamma-delta T cells after stem cell transplantation. TCRdb reanalysed the RT-PCR reads with CATT. The repertoire holds thousands of delta-chain clones, around 1.9% seen once, with approximately 19% in the top ten. The sequencing sample was made of gamma-delta T cells. These receptors were collected from a human donor. It is not recorded whose cells these are; they may come from a transplant donor.

This clone was seen only a few times. This chain links TRDV2 with TRDJ1, with 13 bases matching TRDD3. V was pared by 2 bases and J by 4 bases, with 21 bases of the junction left unmatched. In germline, CDR1 is GEAIGNYY, CDR2 EKD. The CDR3 is 21 residues long. The CDR3 spells CACDNLERILLGDTEGDKLIF. The CDR3 nucleotides read TGTGCCTGTGACAACCTTGAAAGGATCTTACTGGGGGATACGGAGGGCGATAAACTCATCTTT.

This clone was seen a few times. TCRdb shows a much larger clone's protein in place of this DNA's translation, and the two differ at residue 3, likely through a read error; the protein shown is translated from the DNA. The chain has TRDV2 and TRDJ1; TRDD3 matches at 8 bases. The germline gives CDR1 GEAIGNYY, CDR2 EKD. The length of the CDR3 is 17 residues. CDR3 DNA: TGTGCCCGTGACACCCTGGGGGACACACGGAACACCGATAAACTCATCTTT. The encoded protein is CARDTLGDTRNTDKLIF.

As for this clone: A far larger clone is one nucleotide away, so this likely arose from a read error. In the same sample, other DNA sequences code for this CDR3. The CDR3 bases are TGTGCCTGTGACCCACTGGGGGATACTACAGACACTGATAAACTCATCTTT. Encoded protein: CACDPLGDTTDTDKLIF. The J gene is TRDJ1, the V gene TRDV2; 12 bases match TRDD3. Germline CDR1 is GEAIGNYY and CDR2 is EKD. This CDR3 has 17 residues.

This chain uses TRDV2 with TRDJ1; 7 bases match TRDD3. This CDR3 is built from 17 residues. Germline V lookup: CDR1 GEAIGNYY, CDR2 EKD. V trimming: 1 base; J trimming: 0 bases; junction bases outside the gene matches: 10. DNA for the CDR3: TGTGCCTGTGACACATTACTGGGGAGACTGGACACCGATAAACTCATCTTT. As protein: CACDTLLGRLDTDKLIF.

This clone was observed a handful of times. For this DNA, TCRdb reports the protein of a much larger clone, which diverges at residue 3, most likely from a read error; the protein presented here is translated directly from the DNA. The rearrangement links TRDV2 to TRDJ3; a possible D gene is TRDD3 (6 bases). This CDR3 region has 19 residues. Germline V gene lookup returns CDR1 GEAIGNYY and CDR2 EKD. CDR3 sequence (DNA): TGTGCCTATGACACCGTTGGGGATGCGAGCTCCTGGGACACCCGACAGATGTTTTTC. Amino acids: CAYDTVGDASSWDTRQMFF.

Turning to this clone: A far larger clone is one base from this, pointing to a likely read error. Other DNA sequences in the same sample also yield this CDR3. This chain joins TRDV2 and TRDJ1; 13 bases line up with TRDD3. The CDR3 is 17 amino acids. Trimming removed 2 bases from V and 1 base from J; junction bases left unmatched: 6. Looked up from germline, CDR1 is GEAIGNYY and CDR2 is EKD. Written as DNA, the CDR3 is TGTGCCTGTGACAGACTGGGGGATACGCCGGGCACCGATAAACTCATCTTT. Protein: CACDRLGDTPGTDKLIF.

As regards this clone: A clone one base away is much larger, so this may be a read error. The same CDR3 also results from other DNA sequences found in this sample. This chain links TRDV2 with TRDJ1, with unresolved D. With 3 bases removed from V and 0 bases from J, the gap between germline ends came to 13 bases. The germline V gene has CDR1 GEAIGNYY and CDR2 EKD. CDR3 length: 15 residues. CDR3 DNA sequence: TGTGCCTGTGACGTACTAGGGAGAGACACCGATAAACTCATCTTT. It translates to CACDVLGRDTDKLIF.